This T cell receptor (beta chain) was documented in a study of blood T cell repertoires in COVID-19. Whole-study context: Sites across the United States, Italy and Spain contributed samples from acute and convalescent COVID-19. The analysed material was cDNA or gDNA that came from T cells, B-cell-depleted T cells, or PBMCs.

With 1 base removed from V and 13 bases from J, the gap between germline ends came to 20 bases. Germline values: CDR1 SGHRS, CDR2 YFSETQ. This CDR3 comprises 14 residues. In the study's own analysis: Estimated nucleated cell counts came from reference gene primer amplification. TCRdb's copy holds only in-frame clones and misses some; the assay was immunoSEQ multiplex PCR. From that table come the V and J calls and clone size; the DNA was used to work out D and trimming. The table lists some 100,000 clones, around four fifths of them singletons. V is TRBV5-1 and J is TRBJ1-2, with D uncertain. This sequence was found in an older woman with acute or convalescent COVID-19. Sequenced: peripheral blood. The CDR3 region has the DNA TGCGCCAGCAGCTTGACCGGGATACCCCCCCCCGGCACCTTC. As protein: CASSLTGIPPPGTF.